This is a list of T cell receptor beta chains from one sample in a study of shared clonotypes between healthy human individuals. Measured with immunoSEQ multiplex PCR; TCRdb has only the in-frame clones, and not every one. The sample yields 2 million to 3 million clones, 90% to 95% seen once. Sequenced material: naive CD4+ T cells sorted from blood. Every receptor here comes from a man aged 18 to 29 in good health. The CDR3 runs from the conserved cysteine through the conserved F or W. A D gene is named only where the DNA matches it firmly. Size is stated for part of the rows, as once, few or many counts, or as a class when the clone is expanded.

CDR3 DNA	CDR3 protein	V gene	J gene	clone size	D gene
TGCGCCAGCAGCTCGGGTGGGACAAGGGCTGAAGCTTTCTTT	CASSSGGTRAEAFF	TRBV5-1	TRBJ1-1	-	-
TGCGCCAGCAGCCTGACAGGGCTCACCGGGGAGCTGTTTTTT	CASSLTGLTGELFF	TRBV5-1	TRBJ2-2	-	TRBD1
TGTGCCAGCTCCCCTACAGGGGAAGAGACCCAGTACTTC	CASSPTGEETQYF	TRBV18	TRBJ2-5	-	TRBD1
TGTGCCAGCAGTGAGGGGAGGGATGTCGGGGAGCTGTTTTTT	CASSEGRDVGELFF	TRBV2	TRBJ2-2	-	TRBD2
TGTGCCAGCAGCTTCTCCTCGCTTCGAGGGAACACCGGGGAGCTGTTTTTT	CASSFSSLRGNTGELFF	TRBV13	TRBJ2-2	-	-
TGTGCCAGCAGCTTGCCGGGAGGAGTGAATGAGCAGTTCTTC	CASSLPGGVNEQFF	TRBV5-4	TRBJ2-1	-	TRBD2
TGTGCCAGCAGCGCCAATCGCGTGGGTGAGCAGTTCTTC	CASSANRVGEQFF	TRBV2	TRBJ2-1	-	-
TGCGCCAGCAGCCCCCATTTGACCAGCAATCAGCCCCAGCATTTT	CASSPHLTSNQPQHF	TRBV4-3	TRBJ1-5	once	-
TGCGCCAGCAGCTTGGGAGGACAGGGGACTAGCACAGATACGCAGTATTTT	CASSLGGQGTSTDTQYF	TRBV5-1	TRBJ2-3	-	TRBD1
TGTGCCAGCAGCTTAGACGCGGTCGGGGGTTCCTACGAGCAGTACTTC	CASSLDAVGGSYEQYF	TRBV7-2	TRBJ2-7	once	-
TGTGCCAGTAGTCTAAGCACCGGGGAGCTGTTTTTT	CASSLSTGELFF	TRBV19	TRBJ2-2	-	-
TGTGCCAGCAGTCCTTACGACAGGGGATCCACTGAAGCTTTCTTT	CASSPYDRGSTEAFF	TRBV6-5	TRBJ1-1	-	TRBD1
TGTGCCAGCTCACCACGGGACTCTGGAAACACCATATATTTT	CASSPRDSGNTIYF	TRBV18	TRBJ1-3	-	-
TGTGCCAGTAGTCCGGCTGCGGGAAGGTGGGATTCACCCCTCCACTTT	CASSPAAGRWDSPLHF	TRBV19	TRBJ1-6	few	-
TGTGCCAGTAGTATTGGCCGAACAGGGGGCACGTCTTTCTTT	CASSIGRTGGTSFF	TRBV19	TRBJ1-1	-	TRBD1
TGCAGCGTAGTGGGGAGGATGTACACTGAAGCTTTCTTT	CSVVGRMYTEAFF	TRBV29-1	TRBJ1-1	-	-
TGTGCCAGCAGCTTTGCCGGGAGCCGTTTTTACGAGCAGTACTTC	CASSFAGSRFYEQYF	TRBV5-5	TRBJ2-7	once	-
TGTGCCAGCAGTTTCGCAGGGGAGCGGGAGACCCAGTACTTC	CASSFAGERETQYF	TRBV28	TRBJ2-5	-	-
TGCGCCAGCAGCGGGAAGGGGGACAGGGAAACGGCTTTCTTT	CASSGKGDRETAFF	TRBV5-1	TRBJ1-1	-	TRBD1
TGTGCCAGCAGCGAGATAGGGGGTGGTGAGACCCAGTACTTC	CASSEIGGGETQYF	TRBV9	TRBJ2-5	-	-
TGCGCCAGCAGCTTGGCCGGGACACAGACCACAGATACGCAGTATTTT	CASSLAGTQTTDTQYF	TRBV5-1	TRBJ2-3	-	-
TGTGCCAGCAGAAATAAGGGCTACGAGCAGTACTTC	CASRNKGYEQYF	TRBV7-9	TRBJ2-7	-	-
TGTGCTAGCAGCCCCCTTTCTGGAAACACCATATATTTT	CASSPLSGNTIYF	TRBV7-7	TRBJ1-3	-	-
TGTGCCAGCAGCCGGGACAGGGGGCTTTCAACTAATGAAAAACTGTTTTTT	CASSRDRGLSTNEKLFF	TRBV9	TRBJ1-4	-	TRBD1
TGTGCCAGCAGCTTGAGTCTGAGTTTCCAAGAGACCCAGTACTTC	CASSLSLSFQETQYF	TRBV5-5	TRBJ2-5	-	-
TGTGCCAGCACCAATTACGGGTATGGCTACACCTTC	CASTNYGYGYTF	TRBV7-2	TRBJ1-2	-	-
TGTGCCAGCAGCTCCGGGGCCTACAATGAGCAGTTCTTC	CASSSGAYNEQFF	TRBV7-8	TRBJ2-1	-	-
TGTGCCATCAGTGACGGTATAAACACCGGGGAGCTGTTTTTT	CAISDGINTGELFF	TRBV10-3	TRBJ2-2	-	-
TGTGCCAGCAGCATAGGGACGCCCCAAGAGACCCAGTACTTC	CASSIGTPQETQYF	TRBV7-2	TRBJ2-5	-	-
TGTGCCAGCAGACCCAGGGTAACGGACTATGGCTACACCTTC	CASRPRVTDYGYTF	TRBV2	TRBJ1-2	-	-
TGTGCCATCAGCTCCGGGACAGGGGACTACGAGCAGTACTTC	CAISSGTGDYEQYF	TRBV10-3	TRBJ2-7	-	TRBD1
TGTGCCAGCAGCCGGACAGGGGTCGACTACGAGCAGTACTTC	CASSRTGVDYEQYF	TRBV28	TRBJ2-7	-	TRBD1
TGTGCCAGCAGCTTTCGGACAGCACTATCCTACGAGCAGTACTTC	CASSFRTALSYEQYF	TRBV5-6	TRBJ2-7	-	-
TGTGCCAGCAGTGAATCTAGGCAACAAGAGACCCAGTACTTC	CASSESRQQETQYF	TRBV6-1	TRBJ2-5	-	-
TGTGCCAGCAGCTTACTAGGGGGCATCCAAGAGACCCAGTACTTC	CASSLLGGIQETQYF	TRBV7-9	TRBJ2-5	-	TRBD1
TGTGCCAGTATGACCGACAGGGGACATGGCTACACCTTC	CASMTDRGHGYTF	TRBV19	TRBJ1-2	few	TRBD1
TGTGCCAGCAGCTACGGGACAGATAATTCACCCCTCCACTTT	CASSYGTDNSPLHF	TRBV7-9	TRBJ1-6	-	TRBD1
TGCGCCAGCAGCTTGGGACCCCCTGGCGGAATAAGCACAGATACGCAGTATTTT	CASSLGPPGGISTDTQYF	TRBV5-1	TRBJ2-3	once	-